The source of this T cell receptor (beta chain) is a study of blood T cell repertoires in COVID-19. V gave up 10 bases and J gave up 5 bases; unmatched junction bases: 15. The CDR3 has 15 amino acids. Germline V gene sequence: CDR1 LNHDA, CDR2 SQIVND (reference sequence). As handled by the study authors: Estimation of nucleated cell counts was performed using reference gene primer amplification. Generated by immunoSEQ multiplex PCR, the TCRdb table keeps only in-frame clones and is missing some. D and trimming come from the DNA, and the V and J calls and clone size come from that table. The sample lists around 270,000 clones, 85% to 90% seen once, with roughly 4.9% in the top ten.

This TCR was sampled from a woman between 55 and 75 years old with COVID-19, enrolled during active disease. Material for sequencing was peripheral blood. The chain is built from TRBV19 and TRBJ1-2, with 8 bases identical to TRBD1. CDR3 bases: TGTGCCACCAAACTCCGCCACAGGGGGAATTATGGCTACACCTTC. Translating gives CATKLRHRGNYGYTF.